A single sample gave rise to the 28 T cell receptor beta chains below, sequenced in a study of shared clonotypes between healthy human individuals. Sequenced by immunoSEQ multiplex PCR; TCRdb stores in-frame clones only, minus some. The data contain just over 2,000,000 clones, 85% to 95% of them singletons. Naive-designated CD8 cells lacked CD45RO, were positively enriched for CCR7, and omitted terminally differentiated effector memory CD45RA+ cells. Sequenced material: naive CD8+ T cells sorted from blood. The receptors shown here come from a man aged 18 to 35 in good health.

This chain connects TRBV5-4 to TRBJ2-6; D uncertain. Per the germline V gene, CDR1 is SGHNT and CDR2 is YYREEE (reference sequence). CDR3 length: 14 amino acids. V was cut by 8 bases and J by 0 bases, with 9 bases left in between. The CDR3 is CASPATSGANVLTF. In DNA form, the CDR3 reads TGTGCCAGTCCTGCTACCTCTGGGGCCAACGTCCTGACTTTC.

Remarks on this clone: At the DNA level, this CDR3 is encoded by other sequences in the same sample as well. The V call is TRBV30, the J call TRBJ2-3, with unresolved D. The CDR3 is 12 residues long. V shed 0 bases and J shed 9 bases, with 10 bases lying between them. CDR1 is GTSNPN and CDR2 is SVGIG in the germline V gene (reference sequence). The CDR3 is CAWSVQGDTQYF. CDR3 bases: TGTGCCTGGAGTGTACAAGGAGACACGCAGTATTTT.

The chain recombines TRBV6-5 with TRBJ2-7; D is possibly TRBD1 or TRBD2 (6 bases each). Trimming left V 6 bases short and J 0 bases short, with 9 bases between. The CDR3 covers 13 residues. Germline-derived CDR1 and CDR2 are MNHEY and SVGAGI. The CDR3 reads CASRQGGSYEQYF. DNA of the CDR3: TGTGCCAGCAGACAGGGAGGCTCCTACGAGCAGTACTTC.

This chain uses TRBV10-3 with TRBJ2-7; D is tentatively TRBD1 or TRBD2 (6 bases each). Germline values: CDR1 ENHRY, CDR2 SYGVKD. The CDR3 extends over 13 amino acids. V was shortened by 11 bases and J by 3 bases, with 17 bases between the two germline ends. The CDR3 sequence is CAGAPGAGYEQYF. The CDR3 DNA follows: TGTGCCGGGGCCCCGGGGGCTGGCTACGAGCAGTACTTC.

As to this clone: Other DNA sequences in the sample encode the same CDR3. This chain joins TRBV5-1 and TRBJ1-1; D might be TRBD1 (6 bases). Trimming took off 5 bases at V and 3 bases at J, with 8 bases between the two ends. Looked up from germline, CDR1 is SGHRS and CDR2 is YFSETQ. This CDR3 is 12 amino acids long. The CDR3 region is CASRQGDTEAFF. Written as DNA, the CDR3 is TGCGCCAGCAGACAGGGAGACACTGAAGCTTTCTTT. The variable domain in full, completed from reference TRBV5-1 and TRBJ1-1, reads KAGVTQTPRYLIKTRGQQVTLSCSPISGHRSVSWYQQTPGQGLQFLFEYFSETQRNKGNFPGRFSGRQFSNSRSEMNVSTLELGDSALYLCASRQGDTEAFFGQGTRLTVV.

J is TRBJ2-7 and V is TRBV29-1; the D gene is possibly TRBD2 (8 bases). The CDR3 extends over 14 amino acids. The germline V and J ends were trimmed by 4 bases and 0 bases, with 13 bases remaining between them. Germline V gene data show CDR1 as SQVTM and CDR2 as ANQGSEA. CDR3 DNA sequence: TGCAGCGTTGCGGGGGGGACAGTCTCCTACGAGCAGTACTTC. Translation gives CSVAGGTVSYEQYF.

This rearrangement joins TRBV5-4 to TRBJ2-1; 7 bases align to TRBD1. The CDR3 consists of 15 residues. Germline assignment: CDR1 SGHNT and CDR2 YYREEE (reference sequence). With V trimmed by 4 bases and J by 4 bases, 8 bases remained unmatched. CDR3 protein: CASSPPDRVYNEQFF. In DNA, the CDR3 is TGTGCCAGCAGCCCCCCAGACAGGGTATACAATGAGCAGTTCTTC.

This clone was detected once. In DNA, the CDR3 is TGTGCCAGCACCTCGAACAGAGACAGGGTCCACGAGCAGTACTTC. As protein: CASTSNRDRVHEQYF. V usage is TRBV7-9 and J usage is TRBJ2-7, with 7 bases that match TRBD1. The CDR3 length is 15 residues. Per the germline V gene, CDR1 is SEHNR and CDR2 is FQNEAQ (reference sequence). Trimming at V came to 7 bases and at J to 5 bases, leaving 14 bases not matched to a gene.

The gene calls are TRBV6-5 and TRBJ2-2, with D perhaps matching TRBD1 or TRBD2 (5 bases each). The V end was cut by 0 bases, the J end by 6 bases, with 11 bases between. The CDR3 consists of 15 residues. Germline CDR1 reads MNHEY; CDR2 reads SVGAGI. DNA of the CDR3: TGTGCCAGCAGTTACTCTGAGGGGAATGCCGGGGAGCTGTTTTTT. Protein: CASSYSEGNAGELFF.

V usage is TRBV12-5 and J usage is TRBJ2-7, with 12 bases lining up with TRBD1. CDR1 LGHNT and CDR2 FRNRAP come from the germline V gene. The CDR3 spans 14 residues. The V segment lost 7 bases and the J segment 5 bases; nucleotides outside the gene matches: 6. CDR3 sequence reads: CASAPGQGAHEQYF. In DNA, the CDR3 is TGTGCTAGTGCTCCGGGACAGGGGGCCCACGAGCAGTACTTC. Using reference TRBV12-5 and TRBJ2-7 for the parts outside the CDR3, the full variable domain is DARVTQTPRHKVTEMGQEVTMRCQPILGHNTVFWYRQTMMQGLELLAYFRNRAPLDDSGMPKDRFSAEMPDATLATLKIQPSEPRDSAVYFCASAPGQGAHEQYFGPGTRLTVT.

V usage is TRBV7-8 and J usage is TRBJ2-3, with D perhaps TRBD2 (5 bases). Per germline, CDR1 SGHVS and CDR2 FQNEAQ. The V end was cut by 10 bases, the J end by 4 bases, with 12 bases between. CDR3 length equals 12 residues. The CDR3 spells CATRAFADTQYF. As DNA, the CDR3 is TGTGCCACGCGGGCGTTTGCAGATACGCAGTATTTT.

Points on this clone: Other DNA sequences in the sample encode the same CDR3. The V gene is TRBV6-6, the J gene TRBJ2-7; D remains unclear. V gave up 4 bases and J gave up 7 bases, with 8 bases separating them. CDR3 length equals 11 residues. The germline V gene encodes CDR1 MNHNY and CDR2 SVGAGI (reference sequence). The CDR3 region has the DNA TGTGCCAGCAGTTGGGGTGGGGAGCAGTACTTC. Translated, it gives CASSWGGEQYF.

This clone was found once. The V call is TRBV27, the J call TRBJ2-5; maybe TRBD2 (5 bases). V was shortened by 5 bases and J by 4 bases, with 20 bases between the two germline ends. This CDR3 comprises 16 residues. The germline CDR1 and CDR2 sequences are MNHEY and SMNVEV (reference sequence). Written as DNA, the CDR3 is TGTGCCAGCAGTCCGCTACGGACGGGAATGGTAGAGACCCAGTACTTC. It specifies CASSPLRTGMVETQYF.

This rearrangement joins TRBV27 to TRBJ1-1; TRBD1 is a possible D gene (5 bases). CDR3 length: 14 residues. Deletions cut 5 bases from V and 0 bases from J, with 10 bases between. In germline, CDR1 is MNHEY, CDR2 SMNVEV (reference sequence). As DNA, the CDR3 is TGTGCCAGCAGTAGCGGGACGGTGAACACTGAAGCTTTCTTT. This codes for CASSSGTVNTEAFF.

This chain uses TRBV27 with TRBJ2-1, with D possibly being TRBD2 (6 bases). The V gene lost 5 bases and the J gene lost 8 bases, with 13 bases spanning the gap. Germline V lookup: CDR1 MNHEY, CDR2 SMNVEV (reference sequence). The CDR3 spans 13 residues. DNA of the CDR3: TGTGCCAGCAGTCTTGGGGGGAGGTATGAGCAGTTCTTC. This gives the protein CASSLGGRYEQFF.

This chain uses TRBV27 with TRBJ2-1, with D perhaps matching TRBD1 (5 bases). The CDR3 extends over 14 amino acids. The germline V gene has CDR1 MNHEY and CDR2 SMNVEV (reference sequence). Trimming left V 2 bases short and J 7 bases short, with 12 bases between. The CDR3: CASSLSVRGNEQFF. DNA of the CDR3: TGTGCCAGCAGTTTAAGCGTAAGGGGTAATGAGCAGTTCTTC.

This clone was seen only once. V gene TRBV13 combines with J gene TRBJ2-5; a possible D gene is TRBD2 (5 bases). This CDR3 is built from 14 residues. Trimming removed 3 bases at V and 3 bases at J, with 11 bases between. Germline CDR1 PRHDT, CDR2 FYEKMQ (reference sequence). The CDR3 is CASSFDGEKETQYF. DNA of the CDR3: TGTGCCAGCAGCTTCGACGGGGAAAAAGAGACCCAGTACTTC.

This rearrangement joins TRBV7-8 to TRBJ2-5, with TRBD2 matching over 10 bases. Trimming removed 3 bases from V and 5 bases from J; junction bases left unmatched: 9. The germline V gene encodes CDR1 SGHVS and CDR2 FQNEAQ. The CDR3 has 16 amino acids. CDR3 bases: TGTGCCAGCAGCTTTCTCCTAGCGGGAGTTGAGGAGACCCAGTACTTC. It yields the protein CASSFLLAGVEETQYF. Filled out from reference TRBV7-8 and TRBJ2-5, the complete variable domain reads GAGVSQSPRYKVAKRGQDVALRCDPISGHVSLFWYQQALGQGPEFLTYFQNEAQLDKSGLPSDRFFAERPEGSVSTLKIQRTQQEDSAVYLCASSFLLAGVEETQYFGPGTRLLVL.

This CDR3 reads CASSSGYTTGELFF. DNA of the CDR3: TGTGCCAGCAGCTCCGGGTACACAACCGGGGAGCTGTTTTTT. The chain joins TRBV5-4 to TRBJ2-2; D is ambiguous. This CDR3 is built from 14 residues. CDR1 and CDR2 from the germline V gene are SGHNT and YYREEE (reference sequence). Trimming stripped 3 bases from V and 5 bases from J, with 11 bases between.

The sample holds a few counts of this clone. V is TRBV4-1 and J is TRBJ1-6; D remains unclear. The CDR3 is made up of 14 amino acids. With 0 bases removed from V and 14 bases from J, the gap between germline ends came to 14 bases. Germline CDR1 and CDR2: MGHRA and YSYEKL. The CDR3 is CASSQDAQVGALHF. The CDR3 DNA sequence: TGCGCCAGCAGCCAAGATGCGCAGGTCGGAGCCCTCCACTTT.

The chain carries TRBV6-1 and TRBJ1-5; D is unclear. From germline, CDR1 is MNHNS and CDR2 SASEGT. Trimming shortened V by 2 bases and J by 1 base, and 12 bases separated the two germline ends. The CDR3 covers 16 residues. This chain's CDR3 is CASSEWVHFSNQPQHF. CDR3 in DNA: TGTGCCAGCAGTGAATGGGTCCATTTCAGCAATCAGCCCCAGCATTTT.

This clone was detected once. This chain joins TRBV29-1 and TRBJ2-7, with unresolved D. V was shortened by 1 base and J by 4 bases, with 11 bases between the two germline ends. Germline values: CDR1 SQVTM, CDR2 ANQGSEA. This CDR3 contains 13 residues. CDR3 in DNA: TGCAGCGTTGAAGTGGGCAGTCCTTACGAGCAGTACTTC. Translating gives CSVEVGSPYEQYF.

The chain is built from TRBV7-9 and TRBJ2-3; the D gene is possibly TRBD2 (7 bases). The CDR3 loop spans 16 amino acids. V shed 5 bases and J shed 7 bases, with 22 bases lying between them. Germline V CDR1 and CDR2: SEHNR, FQNEAQ (reference sequence). As DNA, the CDR3 is TGTGCCAGCAGCGGCCCCTTTGGGGGGGGCCCAAATACGCAGTATTTT. Translating it yields CASSGPFGGGPNTQYF.

J is TRBJ2-3 and V is TRBV29-1; no clear D. Trimming stripped 2 bases from V and 4 bases from J, with 10 bases between. Looked up from germline, CDR1 is SQVTM and CDR2 is ANQGSEA. There are 13 residues in the CDR3. The CDR3 region has the DNA TGCAGCGTTGAATTGGGCGTAGCAGATACGCAGTATTTT. This codes for CSVELGVADTQYF.

Regarding this clone: This may be a read error: a much more frequent sequence differs by one nucleotide. Other DNA sequences of this sample code for an identical CDR3. This sequence joins TRBV11-2 and TRBJ2-3; no reliable D call. This CDR3 has 11 residues. The V end lost 5 bases, the J end lost 2 bases, and 2 bases lay between the germline ends. The V gene's germline CDR1 is SGHAT and CDR2 FQNNGV. The CDR3 region has the DNA TGTGCCAGCAGCGTCACAGATACGCAGTATTTT. Residues: CASSVTDTQYF.

V usage is TRBV19 and J usage is TRBJ1-5; D might be TRBD1 (5 bases). The CDR3 sequence is 14 residues long. CDR1 is LNHDA, CDR2 SQIVND, per germline (reference sequence). Trimming removed 1 base from V and 7 bases from J, with 11 bases in between. CDR3 region: CASSIGEGSQPQHF. The CDR3 region has the DNA TGTGCCAGTAGTATAGGGGAGGGGTCCCAGCCCCAGCATTTT.

This chain's CDR3 is CSVDWGEEGEKLFF. The CDR3 DNA is TGCAGCGTTGATTGGGGGGAGGAGGGCGAAAAACTGTTTTTT. The chain carries TRBV29-1 and TRBJ1-4; possible D gene TRBD1, 5 bases. CDR1 is SQVTM, CDR2 ANQGSEA, per germline. Trimming pared 3 bases from V and 8 bases from J, leaving 16 bases between. The CDR3 runs 14 residues.

This clone was seen just once. The rearrangement uses TRBV11-2 and TRBJ2-7; D possibly uses TRBD1 or TRBD2 (5 bases each). V lost 5 bases, J lost 5 bases, and 16 bases lay in between. There are 14 residues in the CDR3. Germline values: CDR1 SGHAT, CDR2 FQNNGV. For the CDR3, the DNA is TGTGCCAGCAGCCCCCGGGGCAGGGTGGACGAGCAGTACTTC. Translating it yields CASSPRGRVDEQYF.